The next 20 T cell receptor beta chains were all read from a single sample in a study of blood T cell repertoires in COVID-19. TCRdb keeps only in-frame clones here, not all; method: immunoSEQ multiplex PCR. The repertoire holds 120,000 or so clones, with 88% as singletons. The sample taken for sequencing was peripheral blood. The receptors come from a man in his fifties with acute or convalescent COVID-19.

The chain has TRBV6-1 and TRBJ2-3, with 8 bases lining up with TRBD1. V gave up 3 bases and J gave up 4 bases; unmatched junction bases: 9. This CDR3 has 16 residues. The germline gives CDR1 MNHNS, CDR2 SASEGT. The CDR3 loop reads CASSEFRQGMPDTQYF. For the CDR3, the DNA is TGTGCCAGCAGTGAGTTCCGACAGGGGATGCCAGATACGCAGTATTTT.

The chain combines TRBV4-1 with TRBJ2-3, with 11 bases lining up with TRBD1. The CDR3 length is 16 residues. Germline trimming cut 7 bases from V and 4 bases from J; bases unmatched to any gene: 10. Germline loops: CDR1 MGHRA, CDR2 YSYEKL. The DNA for the CDR3 is TGCGCCAGCACACCGACCGGGACAGGGGGGGCAGATACGCAGTATTTT. Protein sequence: CASTPTGTGGADTQYF.

This clone was detected only once. The V and J genes are TRBV5-6 and TRBJ2-7; D is possibly TRBD1 (6 bases). The CDR3 consists of 15 residues. From germline, CDR1 is SGHDT and CDR2 YYEEEE. The V end was cut by 0 bases, the J end by 11 bases, with 21 bases between. The CDR3 sequence: CASSLAARGSGGEYF. In DNA, the CDR3 is TGTGCCAGCAGCTTGGCCGCCAGGGGCTCCGGCGGCGAGTACTTC.

The rearrangement joins TRBV13 to TRBJ1-4; D is uncertain. V was trimmed by 5 bases and J by 0 bases, leaving 13 bases between them. The CDR3 runs 16 residues. Germline values: CDR1 PRHDT, CDR2 FYEKMQ (reference sequence). CDR3 sequence reads: CASSAYGPTTNEKLFF. The CDR3 nucleotides are TGTGCCAGCAGCGCCTACGGTCCTACAACTAATGAAAAACTGTTTTTT.

The genes are TRBV11-2 and TRBJ1-1, with 8 bases aligning to TRBD1. From germline, CDR1 is SGHAT and CDR2 FQNNGV. V was pared by 0 bases and J by 10 bases, with 16 bases of the junction left unmatched. The CDR3 has 17 residues. The CDR3 spells CASSLDAGQEPSMRAFF. The CDR3 coding sequence is TGTGCCAGCAGCTTAGATGCGGGACAGGAACCCTCGATGAGAGCTTTCTTT.

The rearrangement links TRBV7-8 to TRBJ1-5, with 8 bases matching TRBD1. The CDR3 contains 16 residues. With V trimmed by 5 bases and J by 0 bases, 6 bases remained unmatched. Germline CDR1 SGHVS, CDR2 FQNEAQ. The CDR3 loop is CASSLTGVNSNQPQHF. DNA for the CDR3: TGTGCCAGCAGCCTGACAGGGGTGAATAGCAATCAGCCCCAGCATTTT.

The chain is built from TRBV6-1 and TRBJ1-1; 10 bases line up with TRBD1. V shed 2 bases, J shed 5 bases, and the junction held 8 bases outside the gene matches. CDR3 length equals 16 residues. Germline CDR1 MNHNS, CDR2 SASEGT. CDR3 sequence reads: CASSERQGAIGTEAFF. CDR3 DNA sequence: TGTGCCAGCAGTGAAAGACAGGGGGCAATTGGGACTGAAGCTTTCTTT.

The rearrangement uses TRBV27 and TRBJ2-1; possible D gene TRBD1, 6 bases. This CDR3 comprises 15 residues. Deletions cut 0 bases from V and 5 bases from J, with 11 bases between. Per the germline V gene, CDR1 is MNHEY and CDR2 is SMNVEV (reference sequence). DNA of the CDR3: TGTGCCAGCAGTTTATCAGCAGGGGCACACAATGAGCAGTTCTTC. Translated, it gives CASSLSAGAHNEQFF.

The V call is TRBV6-1, the J call TRBJ1-5; 9 bases line up with TRBD1. This CDR3 contains 17 residues. CDR1 is MNHNS, CDR2 SASEGT, per germline. Trimming cost V 2 bases and J 2 bases; bases outside gene matches: 7. CDR3 region: CASSENRGHGGNQPQHF. Written as DNA, the CDR3 is TGTGCCAGCAGTGAAAACAGGGGGCACGGTGGCAATCAGCCCCAGCATTTT.

This clone has more than one count but fewer than ten. J is TRBJ2-7 and V is TRBV5-1; weak D call: TRBD1 (5 bases). Per the germline V gene, CDR1 is SGHRS and CDR2 is YFSETQ. The CDR3 loop spans 18 amino acids. Between the trimmed V and J ends, which lost 0 bases and 0 bases, there was a span of 19 bases. The CDR3 spells CASSLASGKGIRSYEQYF. The CDR3 coding sequence is TGCGCCAGCAGCTTGGCTTCAGGGAAGGGCATCCGCTCCTACGAGCAGTACTTC.

The rearrangement joins TRBV5-1 to TRBJ1-3; D uncertain. V was cut by 4 bases and J by 0 bases, with 17 bases left in between. Germline CDR1 is SGHRS and CDR2 is YFSETQ. This CDR3 is built from 17 residues. The CDR3 DNA follows: TGCGCCAGCAGCCTGCTATTTAGAGGGAGCTCTGGAAACACCATATATTTT. Translating it yields CASSLLFRGSSGNTIYF.

In nucleotides, the CDR3 is TGTGCCAGCAGCTTAGTTCGGCCTAGCGGGAGGGCCAGGAATGAGCAGTTCTTC. Protein product: CASSLVRPSGRARNEQFF. The chain links TRBV7-8 to TRBJ2-1; 12 nucleotides agree with TRBD2. After removal of 1 base from V and 7 bases from J, the junction contained 11 bases not matched to a gene. Per germline, CDR1 SGHVS and CDR2 FQNEAQ. CDR3 length equals 18 residues.

This rearrangement joins TRBV15 to TRBJ1-2; 8 bases are a match to TRBD1. The CDR3 runs 13 residues. Germline-derived CDR1 and CDR2 are LNHNV and YYDKDF (reference sequence). V gave up 9 bases and J gave up 5 bases; unmatched junction bases: 8. CDR3 protein: CATTDRDGYGYTF. CDR3 DNA: TGTGCCACGACGGACAGGGATGGGTATGGCTACACCTTC.

The gene calls are TRBV21-1 and TRBJ1-2; the table names TRBD1, a call not compared with the DNA. TRBV21-1 is a pseudogene locus. This CDR3 contains 14 residues. The CDR3 loop reads CASSKGGPYYGYTF. In DNA, the CDR3 is TGTGCCAGCAGCAAAGGGGGCCCGTACTATGGCTACACCTTC.

This sequence joins TRBV24-1 and TRBJ2-1; 10 nucleotides agree with TRBD1. The V gene end was trimmed by 3 bases and the J gene end by 5 bases; junction bases not matched to a gene: 3. CDR3 length: 15 residues. Germline loops: CDR1 KGHDR, CDR2 SFDVKD. CDR3 protein: CATSDPGTGDNEQFF. The CDR3 DNA follows: TGTGCCACCAGTGATCCCGGGACAGGGGACAATGAGCAGTTCTTC.

This clone was found once. The chain carries TRBV5-1 and TRBJ1-1; possibly TRBD1 for D (5 bases). This CDR3 has 14 amino acids. Germline CDR1 is SGHRS and CDR2 is YFSETQ. The ends were cut back, 4 bases at V and 3 bases at J, with 13 bases in the middle. The CDR3 region has the DNA TGCGCCAGCAGCCTCAGGGTAGGGGACACTGAAGCTTTCTTT. Protein sequence: CASSLRVGDTEAFF.

The V gene is TRBV5-1, the J gene TRBJ1-4, with D possibly being TRBD1 (6 bases). The germline V and J ends were trimmed by 4 bases and 0 bases, with 13 bases remaining between them. The CDR3 totals 16 residues. From germline, CDR1 is SGHRS and CDR2 YFSETQ. This CDR3 reads CASSAGTLATNEKLFF. In DNA, the CDR3 is TGCGCCAGCAGCGCCGGGACACTTGCAACTAATGAAAAACTGTTTTTT.

The gene calls are TRBV4-1 and TRBJ1-2; D may be TRBD1 (6 bases). Looked up from germline, CDR1 is MGHRA and CDR2 is YSYEKL. The CDR3 runs 15 residues. The V and J ends lost 1 base and 4 bases respectively, with 13 bases between them. CDR3 DNA sequence: TGCGCCAGCAGCCAAGGTTTAGGGGGAAGCTATGGCTACACCTTC. This translates into CASSQGLGGSYGYTF.

The chain couples TRBV29-1 to TRBJ2-1; D is possibly TRBD2 (6 bases). This CDR3 comprises 14 residues. CDR1 and CDR2 (germline): SQVTM, ANQGSEA. V lost 7 bases and J lost 8, with 21 bases in between. Here the CDR3 DNA reads TGCAGCGCCTATCCAAACTCCGGGGGTTATGAGCAGTTCTTC. Protein sequence: CSAYPNSGGYEQFF.

V gene TRBV10-3 combines with J gene TRBJ2-2; D might be TRBD2 (6 bases). Per germline, CDR1 ENHRY and CDR2 SYGVKD. Deletions cut 0 bases from V and 6 bases from J, with 14 bases between. The CDR3 has 16 amino acids. The CDR3 is CAISESEGRGAGELFF. For the CDR3, the DNA is TGTGCCATCAGTGAGTCGGAGGGGCGAGGCGCCGGGGAGCTGTTTTTT.